Sequencing of this TCR beta chain was carried out in a study of cytomegalovirus exposure and HLA in healthy donors. Findings and caveats of the study: Cytomegalovirus association was listed for 150 to 200 TCR beta chains.

This PCR relied on a set of 60 Vbeta primers and 13 Jbeta primers. Method: immunoSEQ multiplex PCR; TCRdb's copy keeps in-frame clones and lacks some. Of some 180,000 clones listed, 87% are singletons. The germline V and J ends were trimmed by 0 bases and 2 bases, with 10 bases remaining between them. This CDR3 contains 14 residues. Germline V gene lookup returns CDR1 GTSNPN and CDR2 SVGIG (reference sequence). Details on this clone: No antigen is known for it.

The chain is built from TRBV30 and TRBJ1-1, with a tentative D call TRBD1 (5 bases). This TCR derives from a girl under three years old in good health and CMV-seronegative. Material for sequencing was PBMCs. The CDR3 is CAWSVWGTNTEAFF. The CDR3 nucleotides are TGTGCCTGGAGTGTATGGGGCACTAACACTGAAGCTTTCTTT.